The 18 T cell receptor beta chains listed next were all sequenced from one sample in a study of blood T cell repertoires in COVID-19 (dated by TCRdb to 2020 to 2021). The library came from the immunoSEQ multiplex PCR assay. Entries here come from immuneACCESS through TCRdb and include only in-frame sequences with V and J called. Some clones fail to appear in such tables; in the studies checked, an unresolved V gene covers under half of the shortfall, and the cause of the remainder is unknown. For this sample there are 210,000 or so clones; 88% appear just once. The ten largest clones capture less than 7.5% of the sample. The sequencing sample was made of peripheral blood. The receptor set was obtained from a woman aged 40 to 50 who had recovered from COVID-19.

The chain has TRBV12-5 and TRBJ2-5; D perhaps matches TRBD2 (5 bases). The CDR3 consists of 16 residues. From germline, CDR1 is LGHNT and CDR2 FRNRAP. V was pared by 2 bases and J by 1 base, with 14 bases between. The CDR3 sequence is CASGLSSASRQETQYF. Written as DNA, the CDR3 is TGTGCTAGTGGTTTGAGTAGCGCCAGCCGCCAAGAGACCCAGTACTTC.

This clone was observed once. The chain links TRBV28 to TRBJ1-5; D not certain. The germline V and J ends were trimmed by 5 bases and 10 bases, with 12 bases remaining between them. The CDR3 runs 12 residues. Germline V lookup: CDR1 MDHEN, CDR2 SYDVKM. The chain's CDR3 is CASSVAPGPQHF. CDR3 in DNA: TGTGCCAGCAGTGTGGCCCCGGGTCCCCAGCATTTT.

This sequence joins TRBV3-1 (or the pseudogene TRBV3-2) and TRBJ1-4; 7 positions match TRBD1. Germline V CDR1 and CDR2: LGHDT, YNNKEL (reference sequence). CDR3 length: 13 amino acids. V lost 8 bases to trimming and J lost 5 bases; unmatched junction nucleotides: 5. CDR3 sequence reads: CASGTGENEKLFF. The CDR3 coding sequence is TGTGCCAGCGGTACAGGGGAGAATGAAAAACTGTTTTTT.

The chain has TRBV28 and TRBJ1-5; 8 bases align to TRBD1. The CDR3 sequence is 13 residues long. Germline V lookup: CDR1 MDHEN, CDR2 SYDVKM. With V trimmed by 10 bases and J by 1 base, 3 bases remained unmatched. In DNA, the CDR3 is TGTGCCACCGGACAGGGAAGCAATCAGCCCCAGCATTTT. Residues: CATGQGSNQPQHF.

Written as DNA, the CDR3 is TGTGCCAGCAGCAAAGGGCGGGGACTAGCAACAGATACGCAGTATTTT. Amino acid sequence: CASSKGRGLATDTQYF. This chain connects TRBV11-2 to TRBJ2-3, with 9 bases fitting TRBD2. Germline lookup yields CDR1 SGHAT and CDR2 FQNNGV. This CDR3 region has 16 residues. Germline trimming cut 5 bases from V and 3 bases from J; bases unmatched to any gene: 9.

The chain carries TRBV27 and TRBJ2-1, with TRBD2 matching 10 bases. The ends lost 7 bases at V and 4 bases at J; junction bases unmatched: 7. CDR3 length equals 15 residues. The germline V gene has CDR1 MNHEY and CDR2 SMNVEV (reference sequence). CDR3 region: CASTLRTSGYNEQFF. The CDR3 DNA follows: TGTGCCAGCACCCTGAGGACTAGCGGTTACAATGAGCAGTTCTTC.

This sequence joins TRBV6-5 and TRBJ1-3, with 7 bases that match TRBD1. Germline V gene data show CDR1 as MNHEY and CDR2 as SVGAGI. The CDR3 has 15 residues. Trimming cost V 0 bases and J 7 bases; bases outside gene matches: 6. CDR3 sequence: CASSYSTGLGNTIYF. The CDR3 region has the DNA TGTGCCAGCAGTTACTCGACAGGGTTGGGGAACACCATATATTTT.

The V gene is TRBV7-3, the J gene TRBJ1-1; D gene unclear. This CDR3 comprises 13 residues. Germline CDR1 is SGHTA and CDR2 is FQGTGA. Trimming removed 5 bases from V and 3 bases from J, with 10 bases in between. The CDR3 region has the DNA TGTGCCAGCAGCCCCCAGATCGACACTGAAGCTTTCTTT. Residues: CASSPQIDTEAFF. The full variable domain, in which reference TRBV7-3 and TRBJ1-1 provide the parts outside the CDR3, is GAGVSQTPSNKVTEKGKYVELRCDPISGHTALYWYRQSLGQGPEFLIYFQGTGAADDSGLPNDRFFAVRPEGSVSTLKIQRTERGDSAVYLCASSPQIDTEAFFGQGTRLTVV.

The V call is TRBV19, the J call TRBJ2-5; TRBD2 agrees at 7 bases. Germline CDR1 and CDR2: LNHDA and SQIVND (reference sequence). Unmatched junction bases numbered 2, after V lost 3 bases and J lost 4 bases. The CDR3 runs to 13 residues. DNA of the CDR3: TGTGCCAGTAGTATGGGGGGGAGAGAGACCCAGTACTTC. Translating it yields CASSMGGRETQYF.

V gene TRBV29-1 combines with J gene TRBJ2-3, with TRBD2 matching over 8 bases. With V trimmed by 4 bases and J by 3 bases, 6 bases remained unmatched. The germline V gene encodes CDR1 SQVTM and CDR2 ANQGSEA. This CDR3 has 14 residues. The DNA for the CDR3 is TGCAGCGTTGGTACGGGAGGGCCGACAGATACGCAGTATTTT. The encoded protein is CSVGTGGPTDTQYF.

The chain joins TRBV18 to TRBJ1-4; TRBD1 matches 8 bases. Germline loops: CDR1 KGHSH, CDR2 LQKENI. V gave up 4 bases and J gave up 5 bases; unmatched junction bases: 3. The CDR3 is made up of 14 amino acids. The CDR3 DNA follows: TGTGCCAGCTCACAACGGGACAGGAATGAAAAACTGTTTTTT. Translating gives CASSQRDRNEKLFF.

V usage is TRBV19 and J usage is TRBJ2-3, with 10 bases fitting TRBD2. Trimming took 4 bases from V and 6 from J; bases not matched to a gene: 10. Germline V lookup: CDR1 LNHDA, CDR2 SQIVND (reference sequence). The CDR3 totals 16 residues. CDR3 nucleotide sequence: TGTGCCAGTAGTACCGATCTAGCGGGAGAGTGGGATACGCAGTATTTT. Translation: CASSTDLAGEWDTQYF.

The chain links TRBV4-1 to TRBJ1-2; D is possibly TRBD1 (5 bases). Germline CDR1 is MGHRA and CDR2 is YSYEKL. The CDR3 totals 16 residues. With 0 bases removed from V and 4 bases from J, the gap between germline ends came to 15 bases. CDR3 region: CASSQDSQGLLYGYTF. The DNA of the CDR3 is TGCGCCAGCAGCCAAGATAGCCAGGGCTTACTCTATGGCTACACCTTC.

The rearrangement links TRBV5-4 to TRBJ2-5; 11 bases match TRBD1. V lost 0 bases, J lost 5 bases, and 6 bases stayed unmatched. The germline V gene encodes CDR1 SGHNT and CDR2 YYREEE (reference sequence). The CDR3 runs to 16 residues. The CDR3, as DNA: TGTGCCAGCAGCTTGGAGGACAGGGGGCTTGTTGAGACCCAGTACTTC. Its translation: CASSLEDRGLVETQYF.

The J gene is TRBJ1-1, the V gene TRBV9, with unresolved D. Trimming left V 3 bases short and J 6 bases short, with 9 bases between. CDR3 length equals 12 residues. Germline V gene sequence: CDR1 SGDLS, CDR2 YYNGEE. The CDR3 DNA sequence: TGTGCCAGCAGCGGACTCACTGCTGAAGCTTTCTTT. This encodes CASSGLTAEAFF. Drawing the rest from reference TRBV9 and TRBJ1-1, the complete variable domain is DSGVTQTPKHLITATGQRVTLRCSPRSGDLSVYWYQQSLDQGLQFLIQYYNGEERAKGNILERFSAQQFPDLHSELNLSSLELGDSALYFCASSGLTAEAFFGQGTRLTVV.

The chain is built from TRBV15 and TRBJ1-2; 9 bases map to TRBD1. The germline V gene encodes CDR1 LNHNV and CDR2 YYDKDF (reference sequence). The CDR3 contains 16 residues. V lost 0 bases to trimming and J lost 3 bases; unmatched junction nucleotides: 5. CDR3 DNA sequence: TGTGCCACCAGCAGAGATAACAGGGGGCGCGACTATGGCTACACCTTC. Its translation: CATSRDNRGRDYGYTF. The full variable domain, its missing parts supplied by reference TRBV15 and TRBJ1-2, is DAMVIQNPRYQVTQFGKPVTLSCSQTLNHNVMYWYQQKSSQAPKLLFHYYDKDFNNEADTPDNFQSRRPNTSFCFLDIRSPGLGDTAMYLCATSRDNRGRDYGYTFGSGTRLTVV.

The chain is built from TRBV5-6 and TRBJ2-1; maybe TRBD2 (5 bases). Germline V CDR1 and CDR2: SGHDT, YYEEEE. V lost 2 bases and J lost 5, with 14 bases in between. The CDR3 sequence is 15 residues long. CDR3 sequence (DNA): TGTGCCAGCAGCTTCACACTAGAGGCCAACAATGAGCAGTTCTTC. Translation: CASSFTLEANNEQFF.

The V gene is TRBV27, the J gene TRBJ2-7; D might be TRBD1 (6 bases). The CDR3 runs 13 residues. Per germline, CDR1 MNHEY and CDR2 SMNVEV (reference sequence). Trimming removed 5 bases from V and 7 bases from J, with 15 bases in between. CDR3 sequence: CASSLTGVWEQYF. The CDR3 DNA reads as TGTGCCAGCAGTCTGACAGGTGTCTGGGAGCAGTACTTC.